Listed below are T cell receptor beta chains from one sample, sequenced in a study of blood T cells in healthy people across ages. TCRdb reprocessed the 5' RACE reads with MiXCR, giving one entry per CDR3 protein. The sample comprises about 380,000 distinct CDR3 sequences, about 55% of which are singletons, and 50% to 65% rests with the top ten. The source material was blood. The receptors were sampled from a man aged 55 to 70 in good health. Both conserved end residues are part of each CDR3. The D gene is left open where the match is weak. For some rows the clone size is stated as once, few or many, or as a class when expanded; others skip it.

clone size	D gene	J gene	V gene	CDR3 DNA	CDR3 protein
once	TRBD2	TRBJ2-7	TRBV20-1	TGCAGATCCGAGGGTAGCGGGGGACTTCACTACGAGCAGTACTTC	CRSEGSGGLHYEQYF
NA	NA	TRBJ1-1	TRBV6-5	TGTGCCAGCAGTTACTCGCACCGGGCAGCTAACACTGAAGCTTTCTTT	CASSYSHRAANTEAFF
few	NA	TRBJ2-7	TRBV27	TGTGCCAGCAGTATTACGCCAACTGGCTACGAGCAGTACTTC	CASSITPTGYEQYF
NA	NA	TRBJ2-1	TRBV6-6	TGTGCCAGCAGTTACTCTCAGGGGTCCTACGAGCAGTTCTTC	CASSYSQGSYEQFF
few	NA	TRBJ2-5	TRBV19	TGTGCCAGTAGGGACTACAGGGGATCAGAGACCCAGTACTTC	CASRDYRGSETQYF
NA	TRBD1	TRBJ2-5	TRBV4-2	TGTGCCAGCAGCCTCGAAGACAGGGGCAATGAGCAGTACTTC	CASSLEDRGNEQYF
NA	NA	TRBJ1-6	TRBV12-3/TRBV12-4	TGTGCCAGCAGTTTGGCGGGGTCCAGAAATTCACCCCTCCACTTT	CASSLAGSRNSPLHF
once	TRBD1	TRBJ1-2	TRBV29-1	TGCAGCGTCACCGAGGGGGCTTCTAACTATGGCTACACCTTC	CSVTEGASNYGYTF
many	NA	TRBJ2-3	TRBV27	TGTGCCAGCACCGGGGCAAGCACAGATACGCAGTATTTT	CASTGASTDTQYF
NA	TRBD1	TRBJ1-1	TRBV25-1	TGTGCCAGCAGTGAACAGGGGGCGTTCGCTGAAGCTTTCTTT	CASSEQGAFAEAFF
few	NA	TRBJ2-1	TRBV20-1	TGCAGTGCGGATCGGGTGACCTCCTACAATGAGCAGTTCTTC	CSADRVTSYNEQFF
few	TRBD2	TRBJ2-1	TRBV4-2	TGTGCCAGCAGCCAAGGGGGACTAGCGGGCAATGAGCAGTTCTTC	CASSQGGLAGNEQFF
NA	NA	TRBJ2-6	TRBV3-1	TGTGCCAGCAGCCAAGGCGTGGGGTCAGGCCGGCCTGGGGCCAACGTCCTGACTTTC	CASSQGVGSGRPGANVLTF
NA	NA	TRBJ2-7	TRBV14	TGTGCCAGCAGCCTCTCGGTGGGCCCCCAAGGGGAGCAGTACTTC	CASSLSVGPQGEQYF
few	TRBD1	TRBJ2-7	TRBV5-1	TGCGCCAGCAGCTCACCTGCCGGGACAGCCAAATACGAGCAGTACTTC	CASSSPAGTAKYEQYF
NA	NA	TRBJ2-4	TRBV20-1	TGCAGTGCATCGCGGTCGCGGGATGACTTGGGGCTAGCCAAAAACATTCAGTACTTC	CSASRSRDDLGLAKNIQYF
NA	TRBD2	TRBJ2-7	TRBV20-1	TGCAGTGCTAAACTAGCGGGAGGGCCTCTCTACGAGCAGTACTTC	CSAKLAGGPLYEQYF
NA	TRBD1	TRBJ1-1	TRBV12-3/TRBV12-4	TGTGCCAGCACCAGGGACAGGGGTTTTACTGAAGCTTTCTTT	CASTRDRGFTEAFF
NA	NA	TRBJ2-4	TRBV6-5	TGTGCCAGCAGTTACAGGCGTGGGGAGCAGTACTTC	CASSYRRGEQYF
few	NA	TRBJ1-2	TRBV28	TGTGCCAGCAGTTTAGCCGGGGCTCGCTACACCTTC	CASSLAGARYTF
NA	TRBD2	TRBJ2-3	TRBV7-2	TGTGCCACAGGCCACGGACTAGCGGGAGGTGGAGATACGCAGTATTTT	CATGHGLAGGGDTQYF
NA	NA	TRBJ2-3	TRBV20-1	TGCAGTGCTAGAGAGAGGGTCAGGGATACGCAGTATTTT	CSARERVRDTQYF
NA	NA	TRBJ2-5	TRBV4-1	TGCGCCAGCAGCCAGCCCAGGGACCGGAGAGAGACCCAGTACTTC	CASSQPRDRRETQYF
NA	NA	TRBJ2-7	TRBV3-1	TGTGCCAGCAGCCAAGAACCTAGCAGCTCCTACGAGCAGTACTTC	CASSQEPSSSYEQYF
NA	TRBD2	TRBJ2-7	TRBV6-2/TRBV6-3	TGTGCCAGCAGTGCCACCTGGACTAGCGGGCCCTCCTACGAGCAGTACTTC	CASSATWTSGPSYEQYF